The T cell receptor (beta chain) under discussion was sequenced for a study of patients and donors after allogeneic stem cell transplantation. Each CDR3 protein is one row after TCRdb ran MiXCR on the RT-PCR reads. The repertoire holds around 6,700 distinct CDR3 sequences, with roughly an eighth as singletons. The trim removed 6 bases at V and 1 base at J, leaving 10 bases unmatched. CDR3 length: 15 amino acids. CDR1 DFQATT and CDR2 SNEGSKA come from the germline V gene (reference sequence). This receptor was identified in a human donor who was either an allogeneic HSCT recipient or a stem cell or donor lymphocyte infusion donor (not recorded which). It is not recorded whose cells these are; they may come from a transplant donor. This chain uses TRBV20-1 with TRBJ2-3; 7 bases align to TRBD1. Sequencing was performed on blood, either unsorted or a sorted T cell fraction (not recorded which). CDR3 region: CSANTGDIGTDTQYF. The CDR3 nucleotides read TGCAGTGCAAATACAGGGGATATCGGCACAGATACGCAGTATTTT.